These 12 T cell receptor beta chains came from one sample sequenced in a study of CD8 T cells in Susac syndrome. RNA in amounts of roughly 0.5 to 1 ug was reverse transcribed with random hexamers. A single record per CDR3 protein comes from TCRdb applying MiXCR to the immunoSEQ multiplex PCR reads. Here the sample spans fewer than 150,000 distinct CDR3 sequences, 85% to 95% being singletons. The material sequenced was CD4+ T cells from PBMCs. The receptors shown here come from a human donor with multiple sclerosis.

The rearrangement joins TRBV2 to TRBJ2-5; perhaps TRBD1 as D (5 bases). Germline-derived CDR1 and CDR2 are SNHLY and FYNNEI. The CDR3 extends over 12 amino acids. The V gene lost 7 bases and the J gene lost 5 bases, with 11 bases spanning the gap. The CDR3 protein is CASNQGSETQYF. The DNA for the CDR3 is TGTGCCAGCAATCAGGGTTCGGAGACCCAGTACTTC.

The chain links TRBV30 to TRBJ1-4; D possibly corresponds to TRBD1 (5 bases). Germline CDR1 is GTSNPN and CDR2 is SVGIG (reference sequence). This CDR3 has 17 amino acids. The V gene lost 3 bases and the J gene lost 4 bases, with 21 bases spanning the gap. The CDR3 reads CAWRGSGTRPNNEKLFF. The CDR3 DNA sequence: TGTGCCTGGAGGGGCTCCGGGACGCGGCCGAATAATGAAAAACTGTTTTTT.

The chain employs TRBV4-3 and TRBJ2-5; TRBD2 might be the D (5 bases). There are 16 residues in the CDR3. Germline V gives CDR1 LGHNA, CDR2 YSLEER. V was shortened by 4 bases and J by 5 bases, with 20 bases between the two germline ends. Here the CDR3 reads CASSPGSSRRGETQYF. The CDR3 DNA follows: TGCGCCAGCAGCCCGGGAAGTTCACGGCGCGGGGAGACCCAGTACTTC.

The chain couples TRBV7-2 to TRBJ2-1; D is ambiguous. V dropped 4 bases and J dropped 6 bases, with 7 bases sitting between them. The CDR3 sequence is 12 residues long. Germline loops: CDR1 SGHTA, CDR2 FQGNSA. The CDR3 loop reads CASSSAGNEQFF. The DNA of the CDR3 is TGTGCCAGCAGCTCGGCCGGCAATGAGCAGTTCTTC. The full variable domain, in which reference TRBV7-2 and TRBJ2-1 provide the parts outside the CDR3, is GAGVSQSPSNKVTEKGKDVELRCDPISGHTALYWYRQSLGQGLEFLIYFQGNSAPDKSGLPSDRFSAERTGGSVSTLTIQRTQQEDSAVYLCASSSAGNEQFFGPGTRLTVL.

The V gene is TRBV3-1, the J gene TRBJ2-3, with 8 nucleotides matching TRBD1. Trimming cost V 1 base and J 6 bases; bases outside gene matches: 6. Germline V gives CDR1 LGHDT, CDR2 YNNKEL (reference sequence). This CDR3 has 15 residues. CDR3 sequence reads: CASSQASGGGDTQYF. DNA of the CDR3: TGTGCCAGCAGCCAAGCGTCAGGGGGCGGGGATACGCAGTATTTT.

V and J are TRBV27 and TRBJ1-3, with 12 bases lining up with TRBD1. The CDR3 extends over 14 amino acids. Trimming cost V 5 bases and J 15 bases; bases outside gene matches: 11. CDR1 is MNHEY and CDR2 is SMNVEV in the germline V gene (reference sequence). The CDR3 loop is CASSTKGDRGPQYF. CDR3 nucleotide sequence: TGTGCCAGCAGTACAAAGGGGGACAGGGGGCCCCAATATTTT.

The V gene is TRBV7-2, the J gene TRBJ2-5, with a weak D call TRBD2 (6 bases). The CDR3 is 15 residues long. The V end lost 3 bases, the J end lost 2 bases, and 13 bases lay between the germline ends. Looked up from germline, CDR1 is SGHTA and CDR2 is FQGNSA. CDR3 coding DNA: TGTGCCAGCAGCTTCCGGTGGGGGGTGCAAGAGACCCAGTACTTC. Translated, it gives CASSFRWGVQETQYF.

This chain links TRBV12-3 or TRBV12-4 with TRBJ1-4; TRBD1 agrees at 7 bases. The ends lost 10 bases at V and 8 bases at J; junction bases unmatched: 10. The CDR3 extends over 13 amino acids. Here the CDR3 DNA reads TGTGCCACTACGACAGGGCTAGGCGAAAAACTGTTTTTT. Translating it yields CATTTGLGEKLFF.

The CDR3 here is CASSIQQGATYEQYF. CDR3 bases: TGTGCCAGTAGTATCCAACAGGGGGCAACCTACGAGCAGTACTTC. The V and J genes are TRBV19 and TRBJ2-7; TRBD1 aligns across 9 bases. This CDR3 contains 15 residues. V shed 3 bases, J shed 2 bases, and the junction held 5 bases outside the gene matches. Germline V CDR1 and CDR2: LNHDA, SQIVND (reference sequence).

The chain carries TRBV27 and TRBJ2-5; D may match TRBD1 or TRBD2 (7 bases each). V lost 8 bases to trimming and J lost 5 bases, with 24 bases between them. The germline gives CDR1 MNHEY, CDR2 SMNVEV (reference sequence). CDR3 length: 16 residues. CDR3 coding DNA: TGTGCCAGCGGAAGAGGGGGCGCGGGAGTGAGGGAGACCCAGTACTTC. It translates to CASGRGGAGVRETQYF.

This chain links TRBV29-1 with TRBJ2-1, with 7 bases matching TRBD1. J was trimmed by 6 bases and V by 7 bases; bases with no gene match: 27. CDR3 length: 19 amino acids. Germline CDR1 and CDR2: SQVTM and ANQGSEA. CDR3: CSGRSVYPYGTDALNEQFF. The CDR3 DNA sequence: TGCAGCGGCCGTTCGGTCTATCCGTACGGGACAGATGCCCTCAATGAGCAGTTCTTC.

This sequence joins TRBV18 and TRBJ1-2, with 9 bases identical to TRBD1. Trimming at V came to 1 base and at J to 2 bases, leaving 5 bases not matched to a gene. This CDR3 is built from 16 residues. Germline CDR1 reads KGHSH; CDR2 reads LQKENI. The CDR3 here is CASSPLPGQGNYGYTF. CDR3 sequence (DNA): TGTGCCAGCTCACCACTTCCGGGACAGGGAAACTATGGCTACACCTTC. Together with reference TRBV18 and TRBJ1-2, the CDR3 gives the full variable domain: NAGVMQNPRHLVRRRGQEARLRCSPMKGHSHVYWYRQLPEEGLKFMVYLQKENIIDESGMPKERFSAEFPKEGPSILRIQQVVRGDSAAYFCASSPLPGQGNYGYTFGSGTRLTVV.